A single sample gave rise to the 16 T cell receptor beta chains below, sequenced in a study of OX40 agonist ivuxolimab in advanced cancers. Profiled with immunoSEQ multiplex PCR; TCRdb holds only in-frame clones, not every one. Of over 10,000 clones listed, around 82% are singletons. The sample was CD4+ or CD8+ T cells sorted from blood, taken in a trial of the OX40 agonist ivuxolimab. These TCRs come from an adult with an advanced solid tumor such as melanoma, head and neck, liver or kidney cancer.

V usage is TRBV7-9 and J usage is TRBJ2-7; 9 positions agree with TRBD2. CDR1 is SEHNR, CDR2 FQNEAQ, per germline (reference sequence). The CDR3 is 15 amino acids. Trimming took 6 bases from V and 0 from J; bases not matched to a gene: 6. CDR3 nucleotide sequence: TGTGCCAGCAGTACCATTAGCGGGAGCTCCTACGAGCAGTACTTC. Translation: CASSTISGSSYEQYF. Based on the CDR3 plus reference TRBV7-9 and TRBJ2-7, the full variable domain is DTGVSQNPRHKITKRGQNVTFRCDPISEHNRLYWYRQTLGQGPEFLTYFQNEAQLEKSRLLSDRFSAERPKGSFSTLEIQRTEQGDSAMYLCASSTISGSSYEQYFGPGTRLTVT.

This clone was observed a few times. This chain uses TRBV28 with TRBJ1-1; D is uncertain. With 8 bases removed from V and 0 bases from J, the gap between germline ends came to 16 bases. The CDR3 loop spans 15 amino acids. Per germline, CDR1 MDHEN and CDR2 SYDVKM. CDR3 sequence reads: CASGFTRKLNTEAFF. CDR3 DNA sequence: TGTGCCAGCGGGTTCACGAGAAAACTGAACACTGAAGCTTTCTTT.

This chain links TRBV5-6 with TRBJ2-3; D is unresolved. This CDR3 is built from 13 residues. Trimming took 4 bases from V and 2 from J, leaving 8 bases between them. CDR1 is SGHDT and CDR2 is YYEEEE in the germline V gene. CDR3 in amino acids: CASSPPLTDTQYF. As DNA, the CDR3 is TGTGCCAGCAGCCCTCCACTCACAGATACGCAGTATTTT.

V usage is TRBV7-9 and J usage is TRBJ1-2, with D hard to call. The CDR3 is 13 residues long. The V end lost 5 bases, the J end lost 8 bases, and 15 bases lay between the germline ends. Germline values: CDR1 SEHNR, CDR2 FQNEAQ (reference sequence). In DNA, the CDR3 is TGTGCCAGCAGCGACGTGGGGTTTTGGGGCTACACCTTC. Its protein product is CASSDVGFWGYTF.

This clone was found a few times. V usage is TRBV10-3 and J usage is TRBJ2-5, with 7 bases that match TRBD1. V lost 2 bases, J lost 6 bases, and 12 bases stayed unmatched. CDR3 length: 16 residues. CDR1 and CDR2 (germline): ENHRY, SYGVKD. The CDR3 here is CAISEGIGGSLQTQYF. CDR3 nucleotide sequence: TGTGCCATCAGTGAGGGAATAGGGGGCTCTTTACAGACCCAGTACTTC.

The chain joins TRBV7-9 to TRBJ1-6; tentative D call: TRBD1 (5 bases). V was cut by 11 bases and J by 5 bases, with 16 bases left in between. The CDR3 extends over 14 amino acids. Per the germline V gene, CDR1 is SEHNR and CDR2 is FQNEAQ (reference sequence). The CDR3 spells CAVRGVWDNSPLHF. CDR3 DNA: TGTGCCGTACGAGGGGTCTGGGATAATTCACCCCTCCACTTT.

The chain combines TRBV13 with TRBJ2-7; D ambiguous. The CDR3 loop spans 16 amino acids. CDR1 is PRHDT, CDR2 FYEKMQ, per germline (reference sequence). V lost 5 bases and J 3 bases, leaving 20 bases between the germline ends. DNA for the CDR3: TGTGCCAGCAGCCCAATAGAGAAGTTAGGGCTCTACGAGCAGTACTTC. Translating gives CASSPIEKLGLYEQYF. The full variable domain, its missing parts supplied by reference TRBV13 and TRBJ2-7, is AAGVIQSPRHLIKEKRETATLKCYPIPRHDTVYWYQQGPGQDPQFLISFYEKMQSDKGSIPDRFSAQQFSDYHSELNMSSLELGDSALYFCASSPIEKLGLYEQYFGPGTRLTVT.

The chain couples TRBV28 to TRBJ2-7; possible D gene TRBD2, 6 bases. CDR3 length equals 16 residues. CDR1 and CDR2 (germline): MDHEN, SYDVKM. V was clipped by 6 bases and J by 5 bases, with 23 bases between them. CDR3: CASRQPSGPEAHEQYF. The CDR3 DNA reads as TGTGCCAGCAGGCAACCCAGCGGGCCCGAAGCCCACGAGCAGTACTTC.

A remark on this clone: A junction end diverges from the germline sequence, so it may reflect a read error. This rearrangement joins TRBV27 to TRBJ2-2, with TRBD1 matching 9 bases. The germline V gene has CDR1 MNHEY and CDR2 SMNVEV (reference sequence). This CDR3 region has 17 residues. CDR3 loop: CASTLLGTGRYTGELFF. CDR3 bases: TGTGCCAGCACTTTACTAGGGACAGGGCGGTACACCGGGGAGCTGTTTTTT.

This chain joins TRBV2 and TRBJ2-1; tentatively, D is TRBD2 (7 bases). Germline-derived CDR1 and CDR2 are SNHLY and FYNNEI. V was pared by 7 bases and J by 2 bases, with 18 bases between. The CDR3 loop spans 16 amino acids. CDR3 bases: TGTGCCAGCACCCCAAGCGGGACAACCCCCTACAATGAGCAGTTCTTC. This translates into CASTPSGTTPYNEQFF.

The rearrangement links TRBV5-6 to TRBJ1-2, with D perhaps TRBD1 (5 bases). Germline CDR1 is SGHDT and CDR2 is YYEEEE. V lost 0 bases, J lost 5 bases, and 17 bases lay in between. The CDR3 loop spans 16 amino acids. The CDR3 loop reads CASSLASREKRYGYTF. CDR3 DNA sequence: TGTGCCAGCAGCTTGGCCAGCAGGGAGAAACGGTATGGCTACACCTTC.

The chain recombines TRBV19 with TRBJ2-7, with a weak D call TRBD1 (5 bases). Trimming took off 6 bases at V and 4 bases at J, with 13 bases between the two ends. The CDR3 is 13 amino acids. Germline V lookup: CDR1 LNHDA, CDR2 SQIVND (reference sequence). CDR3 residues: CASSAGNRYEQYF. CDR3 DNA: TGTGCCAGTAGCGCAGGGAATCGGTACGAGCAGTACTTC.

Note on this clone: The sample contains more than one DNA sequence encoding this CDR3. V usage is TRBV7-9 and J usage is TRBJ1-2; TRBD1 aligns across 12 bases. This CDR3 is built from 17 residues. Looked up from germline, CDR1 is SEHNR and CDR2 is FQNEAQ (reference sequence). J lost 7 bases, V lost 1 base, and 10 bases had no gene match. The chain's CDR3 is CASSLVIYGTGGSGYTF. The CDR3, as DNA: TGTGCCAGCAGCTTAGTGATATACGGGACAGGGGGCTCTGGCTACACCTTC.

The chain combines TRBV29-1 with TRBJ2-1; D call uncertain. Trimming took 3 bases from V and 9 from J, leaving 6 bases between them. Germline V lookup: CDR1 SQVTM, CDR2 ANQGSEA. The length of the CDR3 is 10 residues. The CDR3 bases are TGCAGCGTTGATGGCGGTGAGCAGTTCTTC. Its protein product is CSVDGGEQFF.

The gene calls are TRBV27 and TRBJ2-3, with D uncertain. V was cut by 6 bases and J by 6 bases, with 10 bases left in between. The CDR3 runs 12 residues. In germline, CDR1 is MNHEY, CDR2 SMNVEV (reference sequence). The CDR3 nucleotides are TGTGCCAGCAGCAAAACCCGGGATACGCAGTATTTT. Its protein product is CASSKTRDTQYF.

V gene TRBV27 combines with J gene TRBJ2-7; 7 nucleotides line up with TRBD1. V gave up 4 bases and J gave up 5 bases; unmatched junction bases: 11. This CDR3 is built from 15 residues. Germline CDR1 reads MNHEY; CDR2 reads SMNVEV (reference sequence). This CDR3 is CASSSPQTGQDEQYF. The CDR3 nucleotides read TGTGCCAGCAGTTCCCCTCAGACAGGGCAGGACGAGCAGTACTTC.